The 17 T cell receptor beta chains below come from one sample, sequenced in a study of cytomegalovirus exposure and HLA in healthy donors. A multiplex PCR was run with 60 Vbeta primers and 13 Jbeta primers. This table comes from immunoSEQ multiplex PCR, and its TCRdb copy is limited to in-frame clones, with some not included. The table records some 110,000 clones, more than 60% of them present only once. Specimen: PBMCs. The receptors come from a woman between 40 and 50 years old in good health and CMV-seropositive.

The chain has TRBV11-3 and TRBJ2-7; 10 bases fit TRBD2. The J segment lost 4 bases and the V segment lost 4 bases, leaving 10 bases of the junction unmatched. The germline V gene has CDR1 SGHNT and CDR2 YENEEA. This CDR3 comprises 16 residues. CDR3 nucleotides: TGTGCCAGCAGCTCCGGGGGTAGCGGGAGGTCTTACGAGCAGTACTTC. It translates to CASSSGGSGRSYEQYF.

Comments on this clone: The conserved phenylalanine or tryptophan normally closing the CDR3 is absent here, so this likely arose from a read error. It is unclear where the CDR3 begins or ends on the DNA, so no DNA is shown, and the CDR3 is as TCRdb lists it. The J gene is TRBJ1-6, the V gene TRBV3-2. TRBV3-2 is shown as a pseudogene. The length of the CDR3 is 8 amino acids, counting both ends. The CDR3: CASSQAFL.

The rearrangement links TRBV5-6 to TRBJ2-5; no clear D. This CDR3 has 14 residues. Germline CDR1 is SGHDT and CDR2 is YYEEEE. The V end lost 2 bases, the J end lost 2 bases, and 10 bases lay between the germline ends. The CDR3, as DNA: TGTGCCAGCAGCTTTTCGGTCCGGCAAGAGACCCAGTACTTC. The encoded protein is CASSFSVRQETQYF.

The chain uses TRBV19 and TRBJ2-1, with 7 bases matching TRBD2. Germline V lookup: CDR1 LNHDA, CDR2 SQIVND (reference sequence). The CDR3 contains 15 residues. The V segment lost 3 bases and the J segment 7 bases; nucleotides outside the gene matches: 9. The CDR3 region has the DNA TGTGCCAGTAGTATCCAGACTAGCCCGGGGAATGAGCAGTTCTTC. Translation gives CASSIQTSPGNEQFF. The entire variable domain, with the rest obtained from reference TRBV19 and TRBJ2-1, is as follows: DGGITQSPKYLFRKEGQNVTLSCEQNLNHDAMYWYRQDPGQGLRLIYYSQIVNDFQKGDIAEGYSVSREKKESFPLTVTSAQKNPTAFYLCASSIQTSPGNEQFFGPGTRLTVL.

The CDR3 is CASRGTGGAGPQHF. CDR3 nucleotide sequence: TGTGCCAGCAGGGGAACAGGGGGCGCGGGGCCCCAGCATTTT. The genes are TRBV2 and TRBJ1-5; the match to TRBD1 covers 9 bases. V dropped 6 bases and J dropped 9; count of bases not matched to a gene: 9. The CDR3 extends over 14 amino acids. CDR1 is SNHLY, CDR2 FYNNEI, per germline.

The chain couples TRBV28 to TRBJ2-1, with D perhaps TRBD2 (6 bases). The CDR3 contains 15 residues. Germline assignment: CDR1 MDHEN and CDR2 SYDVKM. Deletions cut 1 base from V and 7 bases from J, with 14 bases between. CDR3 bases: TGTGCCAGCAGTTTATTTTCGGGAGCCGTTAATGAGCAGTTCTTC. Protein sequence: CASSLFSGAVNEQFF.

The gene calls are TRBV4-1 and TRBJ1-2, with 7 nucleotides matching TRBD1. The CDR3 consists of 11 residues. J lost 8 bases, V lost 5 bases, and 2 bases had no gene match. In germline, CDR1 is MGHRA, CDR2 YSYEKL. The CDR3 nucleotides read TGCGCCAGCAGCTACAGGGGCGGCTACACCTTC. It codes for CASSYRGGYTF.

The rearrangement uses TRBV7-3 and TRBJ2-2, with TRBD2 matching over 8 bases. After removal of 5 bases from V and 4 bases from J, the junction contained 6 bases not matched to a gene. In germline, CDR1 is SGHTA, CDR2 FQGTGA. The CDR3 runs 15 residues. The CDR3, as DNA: TGTGCCAGCAGCCCAGGCGGGGGGAGCACCGGGGAGCTGTTTTTT. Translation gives CASSPGGGSTGELFF.

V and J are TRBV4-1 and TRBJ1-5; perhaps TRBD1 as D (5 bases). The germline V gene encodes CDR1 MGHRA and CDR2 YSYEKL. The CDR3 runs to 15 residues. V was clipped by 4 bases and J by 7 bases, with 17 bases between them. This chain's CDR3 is CASSLGALGRQPQHF. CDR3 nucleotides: TGCGCCAGCAGCCTTGGGGCCCTGGGGAGGCAGCCCCAGCATTTT.

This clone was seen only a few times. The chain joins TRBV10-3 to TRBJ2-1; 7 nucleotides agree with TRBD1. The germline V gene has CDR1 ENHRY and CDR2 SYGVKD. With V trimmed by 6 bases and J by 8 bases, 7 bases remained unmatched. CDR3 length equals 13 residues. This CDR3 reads CAIRQGLVDEQFF. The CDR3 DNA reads TGTGCCATCAGACAGGGGCTCGTCGATGAGCAGTTCTTC.

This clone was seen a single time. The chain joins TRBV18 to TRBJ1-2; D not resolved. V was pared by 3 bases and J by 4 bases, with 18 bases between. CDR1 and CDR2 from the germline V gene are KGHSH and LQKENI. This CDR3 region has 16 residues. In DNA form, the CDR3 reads TGTGCCAGCTCACCTCTATCCCAACCCCGGGGCTATGGCTACACCTTC. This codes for CASSPLSQPRGYGYTF.

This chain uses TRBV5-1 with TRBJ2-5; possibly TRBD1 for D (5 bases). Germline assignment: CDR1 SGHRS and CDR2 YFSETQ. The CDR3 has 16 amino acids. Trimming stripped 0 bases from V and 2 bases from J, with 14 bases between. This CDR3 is CASSLGKGWGQETQYF. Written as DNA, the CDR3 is TGCGCCAGCAGCTTGGGAAAGGGGTGGGGACAAGAGACCCAGTACTTC.

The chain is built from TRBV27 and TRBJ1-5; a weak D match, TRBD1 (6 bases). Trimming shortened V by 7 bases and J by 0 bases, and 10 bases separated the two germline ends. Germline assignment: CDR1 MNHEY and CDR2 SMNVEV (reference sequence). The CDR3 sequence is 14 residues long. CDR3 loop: CASKRQASNQPQHF. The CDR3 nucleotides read TGTGCCAGCAAACGACAGGCTAGCAATCAGCCCCAGCATTTT.

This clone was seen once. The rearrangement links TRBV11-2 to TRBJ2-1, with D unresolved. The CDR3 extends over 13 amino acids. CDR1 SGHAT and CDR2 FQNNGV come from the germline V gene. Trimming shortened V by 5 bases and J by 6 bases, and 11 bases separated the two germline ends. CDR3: CASSDRPGNEQFF. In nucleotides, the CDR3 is TGTGCCAGCAGCGACCGCCCGGGCAATGAGCAGTTCTTC.

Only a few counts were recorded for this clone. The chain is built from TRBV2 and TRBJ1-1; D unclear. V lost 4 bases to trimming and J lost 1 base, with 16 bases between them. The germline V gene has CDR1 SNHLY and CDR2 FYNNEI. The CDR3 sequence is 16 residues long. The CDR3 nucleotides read TGTGCCAGCAGTGTTAGTTTTCAGGAACCGAACACTGAAGCTTTCTTT. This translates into CASSVSFQEPNTEAFF.

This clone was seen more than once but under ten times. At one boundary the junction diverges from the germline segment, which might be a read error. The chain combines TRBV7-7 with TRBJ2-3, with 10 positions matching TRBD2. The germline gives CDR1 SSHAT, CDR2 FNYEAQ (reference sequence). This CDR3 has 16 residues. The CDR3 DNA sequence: TGTGCTAGCAGCCCAGGTCTAGCGGGGGGCACAGATACGCAGTATTTT. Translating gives CASSPGLAGGTDTQYF.

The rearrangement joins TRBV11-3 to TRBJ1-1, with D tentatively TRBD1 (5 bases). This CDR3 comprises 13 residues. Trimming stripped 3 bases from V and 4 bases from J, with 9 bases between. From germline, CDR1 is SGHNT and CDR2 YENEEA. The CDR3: CASSLGEATEAFF. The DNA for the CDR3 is TGTGCCAGCAGCTTGGGGGAGGCCACTGAAGCTTTCTTT.